The clone carrying this TCR beta chain was detected a few times. The antigen is undetermined. This sample stems from a study of vaccination and CD4 T cells after COVID-19. This sample's treatment: roughly 11-day PBMC culture with coronavirus spike peptide pools or control peptides (ViraFEST assay). Trimming took 5 bases from V and 8 from J, leaving 18 bases between them. This CDR3 is built from 14 residues. Scientists ran DNA taken from cultured CD4+ T cells through the Oncomine TCR Beta short-read assay for sequencing. TCRdb itself ran the PCR reads through MiXCR, one entry per CDR3 protein. This sample has approximately 21,000 distinct CDR3 sequences, with 45% to 60% found just once.

The chain has TRBV12-3 or TRBV12-4 and TRBJ1-2; D unclear. Sequenced input: CD4+ T cells from blood, cultured in vitro. This TCR came from a human donor who had recovered from COVID-19. CDR3 protein: CASSTTSLTGGYTF. The CDR3 DNA reads TGTGCCAGCAGTACGACTTCTTTAACGGGAGGCTACACCTTC.